Following are 15 T cell receptor beta chains from one sample sequenced in a study of cytomegalovirus exposure and HLA in healthy donors. Primers for the PCR totalled 60 Vbeta and 13 Jbeta. Measured with immunoSEQ multiplex PCR; TCRdb has only the in-frame clones, and not every one. The profile shows 200,000 or so clones, 65% to 80% of them singletons. The material sequenced was PBMCs. Every receptor here comes from a man aged 50 to 60 in good health and CMV-seronegative.

The gene calls are TRBV19 and TRBJ2-1, with 10 bases fitting TRBD1. V shed 5 bases and J 7 bases; nucleotides not matched to a gene: 8. This CDR3 comprises 15 residues. Looked up from germline, CDR1 is LNHDA and CDR2 is SQIVND (reference sequence). CDR3 in DNA: TGTGCCAGTAGTGTGAGACAGGGGGCGCGAAATGAGCAGTTCTTC. Its protein is CASSVRQGARNEQFF. The full variable domain, completed using reference TRBV19 and TRBJ2-1, is DGGITQSPKYLFRKEGQNVTLSCEQNLNHDAMYWYRQDPGQGLRLIYYSQIVNDFQKGDIAEGYSVSREKKESFPLTVTSAQKNPTAFYLCASSVRQGARNEQFFGPGTRLTVL.

The chain is built from TRBV12-5 and TRBJ2-2; maybe TRBD1 (6 bases). CDR3 length equals 16 residues. The V end was cut by 6 bases, the J end by 6 bases, with 20 bases between. Germline V gene lookup returns CDR1 LGHNT and CDR2 FRNRAP. This CDR3 reads CASGNRGWGTPGELFF. The CDR3, as DNA: TGTGCTAGTGGGAATAGGGGGTGGGGAACACCCGGGGAGCTGTTTTTT.

The rearrangement uses TRBV4-2 and TRBJ2-5; 10 nucleotides align to TRBD1. The J segment lost 5 bases and the V segment lost 5 bases, leaving 14 bases of the junction unmatched. The CDR3 contains 17 residues. Germline lookup yields CDR1 LGHNA and CDR2 YNFKEQ. CDR3 in DNA: TGTGCCAGCAGCAAAGGGGGGACAGGGGAACGACAGGAGACCCAGTACTTC. Amino acids: CASSKGGTGERQETQYF.

The chain has TRBV6-5 and TRBJ1-1; D uncertain. The CDR3 sequence is 14 residues long. Trimming took off 0 bases at V and 1 base at J, with 6 bases between the two ends. Germline CDR1 reads MNHEY; CDR2 reads SVGAGI. The CDR3 loop is CASSYSGRNTEAFF. The DNA for the CDR3 is TGTGCCAGCAGTTACTCGGGCAGGAACACTGAAGCTTTCTTT.

This clone was seen a few times. V usage is TRBV25-1 and J usage is TRBJ2-6; D might be TRBD2 (5 bases). V was clipped by 8 bases and J by 2 bases, with 10 bases between them. The length of the CDR3 is 14 residues. The germline V gene encodes CDR1 MGHDK and CDR2 SYGVNS. The DNA of the CDR3 is TGTGCCAGCTGGGCCGGGACTGGGGCCAACGTCCTGACTTTC. Its translation: CASWAGTGANVLTF.

The V and J genes are TRBV5-1 and TRBJ2-1; TRBD2 agrees at 7 bases. V lost 4 bases, J lost 15 bases, and 7 bases stayed unmatched. There are 11 residues in the CDR3. The germline gives CDR1 SGHRS, CDR2 YFSETQ. The DNA for the CDR3 is TGCGCCAGCAGCCCCGGACTAGTTTGGTTCTTC. This encodes CASSPGLVWFF. Based on the CDR3 plus reference TRBV5-1 and TRBJ2-1, the full variable domain is KAGVTQTPRYLIKTRGQQVTLSCSPISGHRSVSWYQQTPGQGLQFLFEYFSETQRNKGNFPGRFSGRQFSNSRSEMNVSTLELGDSALYLCASSPGLVWFFGPGTRLTVL.

This clone was seen only once. The chain uses TRBV5-1 and TRBJ2-5; D unclear. The length of the CDR3 is 15 residues. The V end lost 4 bases, the J end lost 5 bases, and 18 bases lay between the germline ends. The germline gives CDR1 SGHRS, CDR2 YFSETQ. DNA for the CDR3: TGCGCCAGCAGCCCGAACCCGACCTCGAGGGAGACCCAGTACTTC. This codes for CASSPNPTSRETQYF. The variable domain in full, with the rest retrieved from reference TRBV5-1 and TRBJ2-5, is KAGVTQTPRYLIKTRGQQVTLSCSPISGHRSVSWYQQTPGQGLQFLFEYFSETQRNKGNFPGRFSGRQFSNSRSEMNVSTLELGDSALYLCASSPNPTSRETQYFGPGTRLLVL.

The chain links TRBV6-5 to TRBJ1-3; TRBD1 agrees at 9 bases. CDR3 length equals 16 residues. Germline V CDR1 and CDR2: MNHEY, SVGAGI. With 2 bases clipped from V and 4 bases from J, the junction kept 6 bases outside the gene matches. This chain's CDR3 is CASSYDTGTGGNTIYF. The CDR3 bases are TGTGCCAGCAGTTACGATACCGGGACAGGGGGAAACACCATATATTTT.

The chain employs TRBV28 and TRBJ2-1; TRBD2 aligns across 8 bases. The germline V gene encodes CDR1 MDHEN and CDR2 SYDVKM. The CDR3 runs to 15 residues. Germline trimming cut 8 bases from V and 3 bases from J; bases unmatched to any gene: 9. The CDR3 DNA is TGTGCCAGCCTTCTAGCGGGCGTAAACTACAATGAGCAGTTCTTC. Amino acid sequence: CASLLAGVNYNEQFF.

This clone was seen a few times. The chain couples TRBV7-8 to TRBJ1-5, with D possibly being TRBD1 (6 bases). This CDR3 is built from 19 residues. The ends were cut back, 0 bases at V and 5 bases at J, with 23 bases in the middle. Germline-derived CDR1 and CDR2 are SGHVS and FQNEAQ. The CDR3 loop is CASSLAGATGSIFDQPQHF. In DNA form, the CDR3 reads TGTGCCAGCAGCTTAGCGGGGGCCACAGGTTCAATTTTCGATCAGCCCCAGCATTTT.

V and J are TRBV5-5 and TRBJ1-5; 8 bases fit TRBD1. The CDR3 sequence is 14 residues long. The germline V gene encodes CDR1 SGHKS and CDR2 YYEKEE (reference sequence). After removal of 4 bases from V and 2 bases from J, the junction contained 2 bases not matched to a gene. The CDR3 DNA reads as TGTGCCAGCAGCACGGACAGGGGCAATCAGCCCCAGCATTTT. As protein: CASSTDRGNQPQHF.

This sequence joins TRBV27 and TRBJ2-2; 9 bases are shared with TRBD1. Germline V gives CDR1 MNHEY, CDR2 SMNVEV (reference sequence). Trimming cost V 6 bases and J 5 bases; bases outside gene matches: 4. The CDR3 extends over 14 amino acids. The CDR3 DNA sequence: TGTGCCAGCAGCGGGACAGGGACGACCGGGGAGCTGTTTTTT. Translation gives CASSGTGTTGELFF.

This chain links TRBV7-9 with TRBJ1-4, with TRBD1 matching 9 bases. The CDR3 runs 15 residues. CDR1 is SEHNR and CDR2 is FQNEAQ in the germline V gene (reference sequence). V shed 5 bases, J shed 7 bases, and the junction held 8 bases outside the gene matches. The CDR3 spells CASSRTGVRGEKLFF. The CDR3 coding sequence is TGTGCCAGCAGCCGGACAGGGGTTCGCGGTGAAAAACTGTTTTTT.

The chain is built from TRBV7-9 and TRBJ2-1; 9 bases match TRBD2. The germline V gene encodes CDR1 SEHNR and CDR2 FQNEAQ (reference sequence). The junction had 11 bases not matched to a gene; V was cut back by 5 bases and J by 9 bases. The CDR3 consists of 15 residues. The CDR3 reads CASSPGLAFGREQFF. The DNA of the CDR3 is TGTGCCAGCAGCCCGGGACTAGCTTTCGGACGTGAGCAGTTCTTC. The variable domain in full, completed from reference TRBV7-9 and TRBJ2-1, reads DTGVSQNPRHKITKRGQNVTFRCDPISEHNRLYWYRQTLGQGPEFLTYFQNEAQLEKSRLLSDRFSAERPKGSFSTLEIQRTEQGDSAMYLCASSPGLAFGREQFFGPGTRLTVL.

In the case of this clone: One junction end does not reproduce the germline sequence, and a read error may be involved. The chain couples TRBV7-9 to TRBJ2-1, with 11 positions matching TRBD2. The CDR3 contains 18 residues. Germline V gene sequence: CDR1 SEHNR, CDR2 FQNEAQ (reference sequence). Here the CDR3 reads CSSSPTPVSGRASHEQFF. DNA for the CDR3: TGTTCCAGCAGCCCGACCCCAGTTAGCGGGAGGGCCTCCCATGAGCAGTTCTTC.